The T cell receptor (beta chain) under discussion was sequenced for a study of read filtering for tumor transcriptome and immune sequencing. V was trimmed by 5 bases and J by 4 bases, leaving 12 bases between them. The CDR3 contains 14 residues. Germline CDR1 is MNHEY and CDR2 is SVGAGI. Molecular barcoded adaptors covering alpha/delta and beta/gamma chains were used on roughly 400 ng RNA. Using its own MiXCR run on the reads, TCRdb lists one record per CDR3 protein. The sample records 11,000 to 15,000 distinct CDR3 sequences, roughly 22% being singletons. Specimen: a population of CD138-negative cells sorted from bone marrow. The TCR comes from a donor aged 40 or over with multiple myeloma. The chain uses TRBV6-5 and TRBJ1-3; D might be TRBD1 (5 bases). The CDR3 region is CASSLSTAGNTIYF. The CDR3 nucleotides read TGTGCCAGCAGTCTCTCGACAGCAGGAAACACCATATATTTT.